This TCR beta chain was recorded in a study of cytomegalovirus exposure and HLA in healthy donors. Findings and limits, study-wide: Per published reports, the classifier diagnosed cytomegalovirus status with high specificity and sensitivity.

As concerns this clone: The antigen is unknown.

Produced via immunoSEQ multiplex PCR; TCRdb's table is partial and in-frame only. Among 110,000 or so clones listed, around 88% were seen once. This CDR3 comprises 14 residues. Trimming took 6 bases from V and 2 from J, leaving 14 bases between them. CDR1 is SGHAT and CDR2 is FQNNGV in the germline V gene. The sequenced sample was PBMCs. The chain uses TRBV11-2 and TRBJ2-7, with D possibly being TRBD1 (5 bases). This clonotype was obtained from a man aged 18 to 29 in good health and CMV-seronegative. CDR3 bases: TGTGCCAGCAGTTGGGGCCAGTCAACCTACGAGCAGTACTTC. This translates into CASSWGQSTYEQYF.